Shown below are 17 T cell receptor beta chains from a single sample sequenced in a study of CD8 T cells in ankylosing spondylitis. Study-level points and caveats: In ankylosing spondylitis blood, a motif of roughly 8 highly homologous TCR beta variants appeared characteristic.

TCRdb itself ran the 5' RACE reads through MiXCR, one entry per CDR3 protein. The data contain approximately 500,000 distinct CDR3 sequences, about 13% of them singletons. Their target antigens are unknown. Sequenced: blood, either unsorted or a sorted T cell fraction (not recorded which). The receptors stem from a male donor with ankylosing spondylitis.

The chain combines TRBV7-9 with TRBJ1-2; possible D gene TRBD1, 5 bases. This CDR3 has 14 residues. V shed 6 bases and J shed 2 bases, with 13 bases lying between them. Germline V gene lookup returns CDR1 SEHNR and CDR2 FQNEAQ (reference sequence). The CDR3 DNA reads TGTGCCAGCAGTCTTGGGGGACTAAACTATGGCTACACCTTC. Its protein product is CASSLGGLNYGYTF.

The CDR3 region has the DNA TGTGCCAGCAGTCGGCGGAGGACAGGGGATTATGGCTACACCTTC. Its translation is CASSRRRTGDYGYTF. J is TRBJ1-2 and V is TRBV6-1; 9 nucleotides align to TRBD1. CDR1 and CDR2 from the germline V gene are MNHNS and SASEGT. This CDR3 has 15 amino acids. Trimming cost V 5 bases and J 5 bases; bases outside gene matches: 9.

This clonotype occurred a few times. Here the CDR3 reads CASLKADPATETQYF. CDR3 in DNA: TGCGCCAGCTTGAAAGCGGATCCGGCGACAGAGACCCAGTACTTC. This chain uses TRBV10-2 with TRBJ2-5; tentatively, D is TRBD2 (5 bases). V dropped 8 bases and J dropped 4 bases, with 20 bases sitting between them. The CDR3 is 15 residues long. Germline V gene lookup returns CDR1 WSHSY and CDR2 SAAADI.

This clonotype appeared a few times. The chain has TRBV5-1 and TRBJ2-2; 7 nucleotides agree with TRBD1. Per the germline V gene, CDR1 is SGHRS and CDR2 is YFSETQ. This CDR3 contains 16 residues. V dropped 4 bases and J dropped 1; count of bases not matched to a gene: 7. CDR3 protein: CASSPVRQGNTGELFF. CDR3 nucleotide sequence: TGCGCCAGCAGCCCGGTACGACAGGGGAACACCGGGGAGCTGTTTTTT.

This clonotype was seen only a few times. The chain joins TRBV2 to TRBJ1-6; D ambiguous. Germline CDR1 is SNHLY and CDR2 is FYNNEI. The CDR3 covers 14 residues. Trimming took 2 bases from V and 6 from J, leaving 8 bases between them. This CDR3 is CASSETVFNSPLHF. CDR3 coding DNA: TGTGCCAGCAGTGAAACTGTCTTTAATTCACCCCTCCACTTT.

The chain has TRBV12-3 or TRBV12-4 and TRBJ2-7; D gene uncertain. The CDR3 spans 14 residues. Between the trimmed V and J ends, which lost 1 base and 4 bases, there was a span of 11 bases. CDR3 protein: CASSLGDHGYEQYV. In DNA form, the CDR3 reads TGTGCCAGCAGTTTAGGCGACCACGGATACGAGCAGTACGTC.

The J gene is TRBJ2-7, the V gene TRBV11-2; D remains ambiguous. Trimming took 6 bases from V and 6 from J, leaving 15 bases between them. CDR1 is SGHAT and CDR2 is FQNNGV in the germline V gene. This CDR3 spans 13 amino acids. DNA for the CDR3: TGTGCCAGCAGTCTACGCGTCGGGTCCGAGCAGTACGTC. Translation gives CASSLRVGSEQYV.

The rearrangement uses TRBV7-9 and TRBJ2-1, with D possibly being TRBD1 (6 bases). With 5 bases removed from V and 7 bases from J, the gap between germline ends came to 21 bases. This CDR3 is 16 amino acids long. CDR1 is SEHNR and CDR2 is FQNEAQ in the germline V gene (reference sequence). CDR3 sequence (DNA): TGTGCCAGCAGCCCCCCTGGGGAACAGGGCGAAAATGAGCAGTTCTTC. This sequence encodes CASSPPGEQGENEQFF.

This rearrangement joins TRBV15 to TRBJ1-2; D gene unclear. V was pared by 0 bases and J by 4 bases, with 12 bases between. The CDR3 loop spans 15 amino acids. Germline CDR1 reads LNHNV; CDR2 reads YYDKDF (reference sequence). CDR3 loop: CATSREWPKGYGYTF. DNA for the CDR3: TGTGCCACCAGCAGAGAATGGCCTAAGGGCTATGGCTACACCTTC. The full variable domain, completed using reference TRBV15 and TRBJ1-2, is DAMVIQNPRYQVTQFGKPVTLSCSQTLNHNVMYWYQQKSSQAPKLLFHYYDKDFNNEADTPDNFQSRRPNTSFCFLDIRSPGLGDTAMYLCATSREWPKGYGYTFGSGTRLTVV.

This clonotype was counted between two and nine times. The chain is built from TRBV5-1 and TRBJ1-6, with 7 bases aligning to TRBD1. Germline CDR1 is SGHRS and CDR2 is YFSETQ. CDR3 length: 16 amino acids. Trimming removed 4 bases from V and 5 bases from J; junction bases left unmatched: 9. As DNA, the CDR3 is TGCGCCAGCAGCCTCTATAAGGGGACAGATAATTCACCCCTCCACTTT. Encoded protein: CASSLYKGTDNSPLHF.

CDR3 amino acids: CASSPGGRSLSSYNEQFF. The CDR3 DNA sequence: TGTGCCAGCAGCCCAGGGGGTCGAAGTTTGAGCTCCTACAATGAGCAGTTCTTC. The V gene is TRBV6-1, the J gene TRBJ2-1; TRBD1 agrees at 7 bases. V dropped 6 bases and J dropped 0; count of bases not matched to a gene: 14. The CDR3 consists of 18 residues. Germline V gene lookup returns CDR1 MNHNS and CDR2 SASEGT.

The chain combines TRBV4-2 with TRBJ1-6; D is possibly TRBD1 (6 bases). Germline CDR1 is LGHNA and CDR2 is YNFKEQ. The CDR3 spans 17 residues. V dropped 1 base and J dropped 5 bases, with 15 bases sitting between them. The CDR3, as DNA: TGTGCCAGCAGCCAAGGAGGGGTTCGGACAGATAATTCACCCCTCCACTTT. Translating gives CASSQGGVRTDNSPLHF.

The V gene is TRBV20-1, the J gene TRBJ2-3; D not resolved. V shed 6 bases and J shed 6 bases, with 16 bases lying between them. The CDR3 contains 13 residues. Per the germline V gene, CDR1 is DFQATT and CDR2 is SNEGSKA (reference sequence). The CDR3: CSAPPVGGDTQYF. The CDR3 region has the DNA TGCAGTGCACCTCCTGTAGGTGGTGATACGCAGTATTTT.

This chain connects TRBV6-6 to TRBJ1-2, with unresolved D. Per the germline V gene, CDR1 is MNHNY and CDR2 is SVGAGI (reference sequence). Trimming shortened V by 4 bases and J by 7 bases, and 10 bases separated the two germline ends. The CDR3 length is 12 residues. CDR3 residues: CASSLKGGGYTF. The CDR3 region has the DNA TGTGCCAGCAGTTTGAAGGGTGGTGGCTACACCTTC.

The V gene is TRBV7-8, the J gene TRBJ2-2; 7 bases map to TRBD1. J was trimmed by 4 bases and V by 3 bases; bases with no gene match: 11. The CDR3 is 17 amino acids. Germline CDR1 reads SGHVS; CDR2 reads FQNEAQ. CDR3 coding DNA: TGTGCCAGCAGCTTTTCGTTACAGGGGTTCGGCACCGGGGAGCTGTTTTTT. Amino acid sequence: CASSFSLQGFGTGELFF.

The rearrangement joins TRBV20-1 to TRBJ2-5, with a weak D call TRBD2 (6 bases). The V and J ends lost 4 bases and 5 bases respectively, with 14 bases between them. The CDR3 totals 13 residues. The germline V gene encodes CDR1 DFQATT and CDR2 SNEGSKA (reference sequence). The DNA of the CDR3 is TGCAGTGCTACGTGGAGGGTGTTGGAGACCCAGTACTTC. Protein sequence: CSATWRVLETQYF.

This clonotype was detected only a few times. The rearrangement uses TRBV20-1 and TRBJ1-1, with 8 positions matching TRBD1. The CDR3 loop spans 14 amino acids. Losses at the gene ends were 6 bases for V and 1 base for J; bases not matched to a gene: 7. Germline CDR1 DFQATT, CDR2 SNEGSKA (reference sequence). The CDR3 DNA reads as TGCAGTGCGGAGAGGGACAGGACGAACACTGAAGCTTTCTTT. Encoded protein: CSAERDRTNTEAFF.